The 16 T cell receptor beta chains below come from one sample, sequenced in a study of beta chain features in type 1 diabetes. Findings and caveats of the study: Shortening of TCRB CDR3s, moderate but significant, appeared in all four CD4+ subsets of Type 1 diabetes patients.

Investigators reverse transcribed all isolated RNA, so they sequenced expressed TCRB transcripts. The assay was immunoSEQ multiplex PCR, and TCRdb's table has in-frame clones only and misses some. The table has more than 250,000 clones, roughly a quarter seen once. These TCRs are of unknown antigen specificity. Specimen: naive CD4+ T cells from blood. The receptor set was obtained from a young woman with type 1 diabetes.

This clone has just a few counts. The chain recombines TRBV2 with TRBJ2-5; 7 bases align to TRBD2. The CDR3 is 13 amino acids. Unmatched junction bases numbered 5, after V lost 8 bases and J lost 2 bases. Per germline, CDR1 SNHLY and CDR2 FYNNEI. The CDR3 protein is CASDRLAQETQYF. In nucleotides, the CDR3 is TGTGCCAGCGATAGACTAGCTCAAGAGACCCAGTACTTC. The whole variable domain, remainder taken from reference TRBV2 and TRBJ2-5, is EPEVTQTPSHQVTQMGQEVILRCVPISNHLYFYWYRQILGQKVEFLVSFYNNEISEKSEIFDDQFSVERPDGSNFTLKIRSTKLEDSAMYFCASDRLAQETQYFGPGTRLLVL.

J is TRBJ1-4 and V is TRBV29-1; 7 nucleotides align to TRBD1. With 4 bases clipped from V and 4 bases from J, the junction kept 6 bases outside the gene matches. Germline CDR1 is SQVTM and CDR2 is ANQGSEA. The CDR3 is 14 amino acids. CDR3 coding DNA: TGCAGCGTTGGGTCCCAGGGGGATAATGAAAAACTGTTTTTT. Translating gives CSVGSQGDNEKLFF.

The chain carries TRBV11-3 and TRBJ1-2; tentatively, D is TRBD1 (6 bases). The CDR3 has 15 residues. Trimming took 8 bases from V and 1 from J, leaving 17 bases between them. Looked up from germline, CDR1 is SGHNT and CDR2 is YENEEA. The DNA of the CDR3 is TGTGCCAGCGGTGACCACAGGGTCGGTAACTATGGCTACACCTTC. Its translation is CASGDHRVGNYGYTF.

The CDR3 region is CASSLSDWDEQFF. DNA for the CDR3: TGTGCCAGCAGCCTCTCGGACTGGGATGAGCAGTTCTTC. The V gene is TRBV7-3, the J gene TRBJ2-1; perhaps TRBD2 as D (5 bases). The V end was cut by 5 bases, the J end by 8 bases, with 13 bases between. CDR1 and CDR2 (germline): SGHTA, FQGTGA. The length of the CDR3 is 13 residues.

The chain employs TRBV29-1 and TRBJ2-7; tentatively, D is TRBD1 (6 bases). Germline values: CDR1 SQVTM, CDR2 ANQGSEA. This CDR3 is built from 14 residues. The V and J ends lost 5 bases and 6 bases respectively, with 20 bases between them. CDR3 protein: CSVSVQGPLGEQYF. DNA for the CDR3: TGCAGCGTTTCGGTACAGGGTCCCCTAGGCGAGCAGTACTTC.

A few counts support this clone. The rearrangement uses TRBV6-6 and TRBJ1-4; no clear D. The CDR3 spans 13 residues. The V end lost 8 bases, the J end lost 0 bases, and 7 bases lay between the germline ends. Germline V gene data show CDR1 as MNHNY and CDR2 as SVGAGI (reference sequence). Here the CDR3 DNA reads TGTGCCAGCGAACATTCAACTAATGAAAAACTGTTTTTT. It yields the protein CASEHSTNEKLFF.

This clone was picked up a small number of times. This chain uses TRBV7-2 with TRBJ2-7; tentative D call: TRBD2 (5 bases). V was cut by 5 bases and J by 4 bases, with 15 bases left in between. The CDR3 runs to 14 residues. Germline CDR1 SGHTA, CDR2 FQGNSA. CDR3 nucleotide sequence: TGTGCCAGCAGCCCCCCTAATCGCGGGTACGAGCAGTACTTC. Amino acid sequence: CASSPPNRGYEQYF.

V is TRBV29-1 and J is TRBJ2-3; no firm D call. In germline, CDR1 is SQVTM, CDR2 ANQGSEA. V lost 6 bases and J 2 bases, leaving 9 bases between the germline ends. CDR3 length: 12 amino acids. CDR3 region: CSVILVTDTQYF. The CDR3 DNA sequence: TGCAGCGTCATCCTAGTCACAGATACGCAGTATTTT.

This clone was seen more than once but under ten times. The chain combines TRBV9 with TRBJ2-5, with 10 bases fitting TRBD2. Germline loops: CDR1 SGDLS, CDR2 YYNGEE. The CDR3 sequence is 17 residues long. The V segment lost 0 bases and the J segment 1 base; nucleotides outside the gene matches: 6. The CDR3 spells CASSVGGLASGQETQYF. The DNA of the CDR3 is TGTGCCAGCAGCGTAGGGGGACTAGCGAGTGGCCAAGAGACCCAGTACTTC.

The DNA for the CDR3 is TGTGCCAGCAGCTTAGTTGGGACTAAGGAGACCCAGTACTTC. Translation: CASSLVGTKETQYF. V usage is TRBV13 and J usage is TRBJ2-5; TRBD2 aligns across 7 bases. The germline CDR1 and CDR2 sequences are PRHDT and FYEKMQ (reference sequence). V trimming: 1 base; J trimming: 5 bases; junction bases outside the gene matches: 4. This CDR3 is built from 14 residues.

In its sample, this clone was seen a few times. This chain connects TRBV29-1 to TRBJ2-5; 7 bases agree with TRBD2. CDR1 SQVTM and CDR2 ANQGSEA come from the germline V gene. The V and J ends lost 3 bases and 0 bases, in that order; junction bases with no gene match: 10. This CDR3 has 16 residues. The CDR3 here is CSVDISDSGHQETQYF. The CDR3 DNA is TGCAGCGTTGATATTTCGGATAGCGGGCACCAAGAGACCCAGTACTTC.

V and J are TRBV14 and TRBJ2-5, with D unresolved. The CDR3 runs 14 residues. From germline, CDR1 is SGHDN and CDR2 FVKESK. Trimming pared 1 base from V and 8 bases from J, leaving 14 bases between. CDR3 sequence reads: CASSQAYGYGTQYF. The DNA of the CDR3 is TGTGCCAGCAGCCAAGCTTACGGGTATGGAACCCAGTACTTC. Complete variable domain (other parts from reference TRBV14 and TRBJ2-5): EAGVTQFPSHSVIEKGQTVTLRCDPISGHDNLYWYRRVMGKEIKFLLHFVKESKQDESGMPNNRFLAERTGGTYSTLKVQPAELEDSGVYFCASSQAYGYGTQYFGPGTRLLVL.

This sequence joins TRBV18 and TRBJ2-7, with D maybe TRBD2 (5 bases). The CDR3 runs 15 residues. With 3 bases removed from V and 1 base from J, the gap between germline ends came to 13 bases. Germline V gene data show CDR1 as KGHSH and CDR2 as LQKENI. CDR3 coding DNA: TGTGCCAGCTCACCGCACGAGGGCGGTTCCTACGAGCAGTACTTC. Protein product: CASSPHEGGSYEQYF.

The V gene is TRBV29-1, the J gene TRBJ1-2; D not certain. Trimming took 7 bases from V and 0 from J, leaving 12 bases between them. The CDR3 loop spans 13 amino acids. Germline V gene sequence: CDR1 SQVTM, CDR2 ANQGSEA. CDR3 loop: CSGTRPPNYGYTF. The DNA for the CDR3 is TGCAGCGGAACCAGGCCCCCTAACTATGGCTACACCTTC.

The J gene is TRBJ2-3, the V gene TRBV19, with 12 nucleotides matching TRBD2. Germline V CDR1 and CDR2: LNHDA, SQIVND (reference sequence). V shed 6 bases, J shed 12 bases, and the junction held 4 bases outside the gene matches. This CDR3 is 12 amino acids long. CDR3 loop: CASSQLAGGQYF. The CDR3 bases are TGTGCCAGTAGCCAACTAGCGGGAGGACAGTATTTT.

This clone appeared once. V usage is TRBV6-5 and J usage is TRBJ1-3; no definite D call. The CDR3 spans 16 residues. Trimming took off 0 bases at V and 4 bases at J, with 13 bases between the two ends. CDR1 is MNHEY and CDR2 is SVGAGI in the germline V gene. CDR3 nucleotide sequence: TGTGCCAGCAGTTACTCGAGTGCGGAATCCGGAAACACCATATATTTT. As protein: CASSYSSAESGNTIYF.